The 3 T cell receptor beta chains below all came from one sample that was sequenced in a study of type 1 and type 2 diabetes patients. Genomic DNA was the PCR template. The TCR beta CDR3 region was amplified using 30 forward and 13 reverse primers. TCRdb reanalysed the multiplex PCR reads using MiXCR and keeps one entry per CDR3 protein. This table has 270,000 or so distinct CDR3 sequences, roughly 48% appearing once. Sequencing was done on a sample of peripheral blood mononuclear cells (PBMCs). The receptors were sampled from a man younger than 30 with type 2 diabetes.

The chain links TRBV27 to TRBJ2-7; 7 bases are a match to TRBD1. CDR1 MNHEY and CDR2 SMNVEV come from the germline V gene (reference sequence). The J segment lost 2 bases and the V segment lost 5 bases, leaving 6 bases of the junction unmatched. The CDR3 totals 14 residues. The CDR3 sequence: CASSDQGQTYEQYF. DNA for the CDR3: TGTGCCAGCAGTGACCAGGGACAGACCTACGAGCAGTACTTC.

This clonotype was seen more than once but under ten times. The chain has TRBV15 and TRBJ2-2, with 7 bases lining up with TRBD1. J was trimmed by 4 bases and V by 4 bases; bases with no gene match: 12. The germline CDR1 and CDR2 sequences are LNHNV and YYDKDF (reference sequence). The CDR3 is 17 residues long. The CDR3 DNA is TGTGCCACCAGCACATCCAGGGGGACCGAACCCACCGGGGAGCTGTTTTTT. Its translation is CATSTSRGTEPTGELFF. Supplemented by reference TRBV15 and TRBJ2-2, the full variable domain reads DAMVIQNPRYQVTQFGKPVTLSCSQTLNHNVMYWYQQKSSQAPKLLFHYYDKDFNNEADTPDNFQSRRPNTSFCFLDIRSPGLGDTAMYLCATSTSRGTEPTGELFFGEGSRLTVL.

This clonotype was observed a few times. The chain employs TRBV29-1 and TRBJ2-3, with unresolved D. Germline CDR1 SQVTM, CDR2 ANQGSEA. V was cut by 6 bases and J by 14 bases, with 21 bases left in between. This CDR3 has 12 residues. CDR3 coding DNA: TGCAGCGTCCCTAACCGCGGTTTTGGTTTGTATTTT. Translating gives CSVPNRGFGLYF.